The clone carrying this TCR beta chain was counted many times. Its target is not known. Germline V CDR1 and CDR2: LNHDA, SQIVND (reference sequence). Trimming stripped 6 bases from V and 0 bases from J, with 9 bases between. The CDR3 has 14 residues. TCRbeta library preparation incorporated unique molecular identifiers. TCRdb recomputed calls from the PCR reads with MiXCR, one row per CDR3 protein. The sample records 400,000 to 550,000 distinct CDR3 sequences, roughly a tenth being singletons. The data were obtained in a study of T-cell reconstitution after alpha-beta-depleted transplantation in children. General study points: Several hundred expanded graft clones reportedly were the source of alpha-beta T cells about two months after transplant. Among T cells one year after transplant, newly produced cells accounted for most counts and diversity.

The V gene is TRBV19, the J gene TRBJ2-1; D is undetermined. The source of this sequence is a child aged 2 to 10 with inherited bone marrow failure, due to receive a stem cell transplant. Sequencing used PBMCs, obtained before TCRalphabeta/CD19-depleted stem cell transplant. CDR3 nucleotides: TGTGCCAGTAGCGAGAAACACTCCTACAATGAGCAGTTCTTC. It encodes CASSEKHSYNEQFF.